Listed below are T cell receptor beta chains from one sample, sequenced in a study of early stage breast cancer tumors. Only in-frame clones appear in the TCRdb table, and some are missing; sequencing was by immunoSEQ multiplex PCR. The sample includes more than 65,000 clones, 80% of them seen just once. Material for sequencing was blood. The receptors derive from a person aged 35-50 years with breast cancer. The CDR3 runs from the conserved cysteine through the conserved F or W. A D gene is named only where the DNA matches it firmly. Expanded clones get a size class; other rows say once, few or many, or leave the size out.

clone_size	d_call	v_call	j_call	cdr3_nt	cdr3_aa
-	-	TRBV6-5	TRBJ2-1	TGTGCCAGCAGTTCTGGGGGTAAGAATGAGCAGTTCTTC	CASSSGGKNEQFF
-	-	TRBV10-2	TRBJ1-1	TGCGCCAGCAGTCACGGCTCGAACACTGAAGCTTTCTTT	CASSHGSNTEAFF
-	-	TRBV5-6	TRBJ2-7	TGTGCCAGCAGCTTGGGAACCGGGACGGATTACTCCTACGAGCAGTACTTC	CASSLGTGTDYSYEQYF
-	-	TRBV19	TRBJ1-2	TGTGCCAGTAGTTGGGAGAGAAGCGCTTTTGGCTACACCTTC	CASSWERSAFGYTF
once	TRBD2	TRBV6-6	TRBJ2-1	TGTGCCAGCAGCCACCCTGTGCTCCGGGAGGGAGGTGAGCAGTTCTTC	CASSHPVLREGGEQFF
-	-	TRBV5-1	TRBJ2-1	TGCGCCAGCAGCTTGGTTGGGGACAATGAGCAGTTCTTC	CASSLVGDNEQFF
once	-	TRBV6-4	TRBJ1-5	TGTGCCAGCAGTGTTTGGAGGGCAAGGGAGCAGCCCCAGCATTTT	CASSVWRAREQPQHF
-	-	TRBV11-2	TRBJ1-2	TGTGCCAGCAGCTTAGATGGTAGGGTTGGGGGCTATGGCTACACCTTC	CASSLDGRVGGYGYTF
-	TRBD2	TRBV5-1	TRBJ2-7	TGCGCCAGCAGCCGTAGCGGGAGTGGAAACGAGCAGTACTTC	CASSRSGSGNEQYF
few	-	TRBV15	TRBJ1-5	TGTGCCACCAGCACTTGGGGGCTCGGCAATCAGCCCCAGCATTTT	CATSTWGLGNQPQHF
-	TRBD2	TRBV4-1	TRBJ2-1	TGCGCCAGCAGCCAAATTAGCGGGAGGGCCGGTAATGAGCAGTTCTTC	CASSQISGRAGNEQFF
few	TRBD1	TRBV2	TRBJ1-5	TGTGCCAGCTATGGGGGACAGGTGGGTCAGCCCCAGCATTTT	CASYGGQVGQPQHF
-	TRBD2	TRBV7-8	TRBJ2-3	TGTGCCAGCAGCTTAGTTACCTACCTAGCGGGAGATCGAACAGATACGCAGTATTTT	CASSLVTYLAGDRTDTQYF
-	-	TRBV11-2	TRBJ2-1	TGTGCCAGCAGCTTAAGGGGTAAAGTAGGTGACAATGAGCAGTTCTTC	CASSLRGKVGDNEQFF
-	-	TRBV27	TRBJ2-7	TGTGCCAGCAGTTTAACTAGTGCGGGCTACGAGCAGTACTTC	CASSLTSAGYEQYF
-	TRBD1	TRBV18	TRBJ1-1	TGTGCCAGCTCACCACGACCAGGGGGCGCGTTGGACACTGAAGCTTTCTTT	CASSPRPGGALDTEAFF
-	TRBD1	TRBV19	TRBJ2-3	TGTGCCAGTAGTCCTCTAAAAAAAATCCCGGGACAGGGAGCAGATACGCAGTATTTT	CASSPLKKIPGQGADTQYF
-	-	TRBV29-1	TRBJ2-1	TGCAGCGTTGAAGGCTGGGGGGAGCAGTTCTTC	CSVEGWGEQFF
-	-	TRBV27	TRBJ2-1	TGTGCCAGCAGTTTATCGGGGAGGAATGAGCAGTTCTTC	CASSLSGRNEQFF
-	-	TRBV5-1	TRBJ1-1	TGCGCCAGCAGCGAAGGGGGGATTAACACTGAAGCTTTCTTT	CASSEGGINTEAFF
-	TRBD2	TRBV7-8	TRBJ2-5	TGTGCCAGCAGCTTAGCGAAACCTAGCGGGGGAAGCTTCGGGGAGACCCAGTACTTC	CASSLAKPSGGSFGETQYF
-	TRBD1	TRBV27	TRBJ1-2	TGTGCCAGCAGTTCGGGACAGGCATCCTATGGCTACACCTTC	CASSSGQASYGYTF
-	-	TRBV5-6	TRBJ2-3	TGTGCCAGCAGTACTACCCATACGCAGTATTTT	CASSTTHTQYF
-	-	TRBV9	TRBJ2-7	TGTGCCAGCAGCGTAGACCTAGGGGGTTACGAGCAGTACTTC	CASSVDLGGYEQYF
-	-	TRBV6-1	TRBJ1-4	TGTGCCAGCAGTGACGTCCAGGGGCCAACTAATGAAAAACTGTTTTTT	CASSDVQGPTNEKLFF
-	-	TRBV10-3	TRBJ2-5	TGTGCCATCAGTAGGACAGTCCAAGAGACCCAGTACTTC	CAISRTVQETQYF
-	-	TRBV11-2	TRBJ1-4	TGTGCCAGCAGCTTAGGGGCTAATGAAAAACTGTTTTTT	CASSLGANEKLFF
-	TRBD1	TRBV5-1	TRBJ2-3	TGCGCCAGCAGCCCGGCGGACAGGGGCACAGATACGCAGTATTTT	CASSPADRGTDTQYF
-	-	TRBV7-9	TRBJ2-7	TGTGCCAGCAGCCGCCTCGTGGGGGGAACCACCTACGAGCAGTACTTC	CASSRLVGGTTYEQYF
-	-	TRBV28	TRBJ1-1	TGTGCCAGCAGTTTAGGCGCCTTGATGAACACTGAAGCTTTCTTT	CASSLGALMNTEAFF
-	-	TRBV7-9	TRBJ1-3	TGTGCCAGCAGCTTTTACTCTGGAAACACCATATATTTT	CASSFYSGNTIYF
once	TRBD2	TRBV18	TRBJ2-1	TGTGCCAGCTCGCCCGGGACTAATAGATACAATGAGCAGTTCTTC	CASSPGTNRYNEQFF
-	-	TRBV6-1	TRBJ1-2	TGTGCCAGCAGTGAAGGGGGACATTTGAACTATGGCTACACCTTC	CASSEGGHLNYGYTF
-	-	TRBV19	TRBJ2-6	TGTGCCAGTTCCGGGGGCTACGGGGCCAACGTCCTGACTTTC	CASSGGYGANVLTF
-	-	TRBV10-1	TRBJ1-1	TGCGCCACCGGGACGAGCTTGAACACTGAAGCTTTCTTT	CATGTSLNTEAFF
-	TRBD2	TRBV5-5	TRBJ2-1	TGTGCCAGCAGCTCGACTAGCGGGAGACTGGATGAGCAGTTCTTC	CASSSTSGRLDEQFF
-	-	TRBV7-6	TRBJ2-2	TGTGCCAGCAGCTTAGAAGCAGGCAACACCGGGGAGCTGTTTTTT	CASSLEAGNTGELFF
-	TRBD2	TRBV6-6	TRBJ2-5	TGTGCCAGCAGCAAGAGAGGGCTAGCGGAGCAAGAGACCCAGTACTTC	CASSKRGLAEQETQYF
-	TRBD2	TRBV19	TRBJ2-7	TGTGCCAGTAGTGTCCTAGCGGGAGGTCCCTACGAGCAGTACTTC	CASSVLAGGPYEQYF
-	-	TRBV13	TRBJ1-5	TGTGCCAGCAGCTTCAGGGGAGGCGATCAGCCCCAGCATTTT	CASSFRGGDQPQHF
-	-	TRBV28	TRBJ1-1	TGTGCCAGCAGTGAGAACACTGAAGCTTTCTTT	CASSENTEAFF
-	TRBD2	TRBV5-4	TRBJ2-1	TGTGCCAGCAGCTTGTGGCTAGCGGGGGGGGATGAGCAGTTCTTC	CASSLWLAGGDEQFF
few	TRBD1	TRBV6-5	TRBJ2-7	TGTGCCAGCAGTTACCGGGACAGGGGGGATGAGCAGTACTTC	CASSYRDRGDEQYF
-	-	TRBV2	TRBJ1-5	TGTGCCAGCAGTGAAATCACAGCAGGGCAGCCCCAGCATTTT	CASSEITAGQPQHF
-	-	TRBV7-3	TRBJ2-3	TGTGCCAGCAGCTCCGACTCGGGACTTAGCACAGATACGCAGTATTTT	CASSSDSGLSTDTQYF
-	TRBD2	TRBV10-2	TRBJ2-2	TGCGCCAGCAGTGTACCAGCGGGGGAGAACACCGGGGAGCTGTTTTTT	CASSVPAGENTGELFF
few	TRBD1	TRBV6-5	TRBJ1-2	TGTGCCAGCAGTTACTCGGGACAGGGAGGCTATGGCTACACCTTC	CASSYSGQGGYGYTF
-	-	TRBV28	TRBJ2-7	TGTGCCAGCAGTAATGGGGGACAAGTGTACGAGCAGTACTTC	CASSNGGQVYEQYF
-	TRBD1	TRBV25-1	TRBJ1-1	TGTGCCAGCAGTGAATATTACAGGGGGCTGCACACTGAAGCTTTCTTT	CASSEYYRGLHTEAFF
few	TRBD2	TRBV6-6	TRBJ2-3	TGTGCCAGCTCAAGGACTAGCGGGAGGATCACAGATACGCAGTATTTT	CASSRTSGRITDTQYF
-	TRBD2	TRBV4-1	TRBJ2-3	TGCGCCAGCAGCCAGGTCAAGCGGGAGCGTCATAGAGATACGCAGTATTTT	CASSQVKRERHRDTQYF
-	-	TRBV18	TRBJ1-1	TGTGCCAGCTCTCAACAAGAGAACACTGAAGCTTTCTTT	CASSQQENTEAFF
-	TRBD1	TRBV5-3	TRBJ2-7	TGTGCCAGAAGCTGCAAGCGGGACAGGGGGTCTCTAGCAGCCTACGAGCAGTACTTC	CARSCKRDRGSLAAYEQYF
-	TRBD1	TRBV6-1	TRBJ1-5	TGTGCCAGCGGTGGAACAGGGGGCAATCAGCCCCAGCATTTT	CASGGTGGNQPQHF
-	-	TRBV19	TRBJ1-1	TGTGCCAGTAGTATCTTCAGATCGAACACTGAAGCTTTCTTT	CASSIFRSNTEAFF